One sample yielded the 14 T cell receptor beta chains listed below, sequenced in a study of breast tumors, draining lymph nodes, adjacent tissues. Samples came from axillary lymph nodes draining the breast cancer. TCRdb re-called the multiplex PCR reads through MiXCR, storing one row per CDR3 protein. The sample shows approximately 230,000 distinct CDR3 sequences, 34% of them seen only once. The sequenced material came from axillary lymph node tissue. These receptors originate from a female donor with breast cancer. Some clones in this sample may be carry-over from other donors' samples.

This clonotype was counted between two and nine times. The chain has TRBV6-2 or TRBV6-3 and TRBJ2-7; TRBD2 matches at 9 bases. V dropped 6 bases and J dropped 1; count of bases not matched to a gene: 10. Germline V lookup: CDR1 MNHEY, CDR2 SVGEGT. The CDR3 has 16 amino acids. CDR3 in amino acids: CASRALYLAGSYEQYF. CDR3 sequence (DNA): TGTGCCAGCAGAGCGCTCTATCTAGCGGGGTCCTACGAGCAGTACTTC.

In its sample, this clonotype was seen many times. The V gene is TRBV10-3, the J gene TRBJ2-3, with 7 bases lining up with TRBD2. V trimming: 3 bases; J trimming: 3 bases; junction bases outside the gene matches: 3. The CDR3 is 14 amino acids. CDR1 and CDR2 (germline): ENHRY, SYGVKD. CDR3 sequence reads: CAISEGRVTDTQYF. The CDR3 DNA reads TGTGCCATCAGTGAAGGGAGGGTGACAGATACGCAGTATTTT.

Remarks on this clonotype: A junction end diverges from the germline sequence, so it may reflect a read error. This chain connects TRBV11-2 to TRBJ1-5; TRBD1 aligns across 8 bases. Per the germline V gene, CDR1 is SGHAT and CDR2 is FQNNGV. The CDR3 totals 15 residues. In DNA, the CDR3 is TGTGCCAGCAGCCTAGAGGACAGGGGCAATCAGCCCCAGCATTTT. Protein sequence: CASSLEDRGNQPQHF. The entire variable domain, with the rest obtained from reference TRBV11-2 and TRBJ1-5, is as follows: EAGVAQSPRYKIIEKRQSVAFWCNPISGHATLYWYQQILGQGPKLLIQFQNNGVVDDSQLPKDRFSAERLKGVDSTLKIQPAKLEDSAVYLCASSLEDRGNQPQHFGDGTRLSIL.

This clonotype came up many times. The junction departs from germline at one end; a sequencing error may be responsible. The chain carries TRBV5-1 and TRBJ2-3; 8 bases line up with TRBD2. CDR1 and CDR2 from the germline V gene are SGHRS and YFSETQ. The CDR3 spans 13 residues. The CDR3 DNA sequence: TGTGCCAGCCGAGCGGGAGTGACAGATACGCAGTATTTT. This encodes CASRAGVTDTQYF.

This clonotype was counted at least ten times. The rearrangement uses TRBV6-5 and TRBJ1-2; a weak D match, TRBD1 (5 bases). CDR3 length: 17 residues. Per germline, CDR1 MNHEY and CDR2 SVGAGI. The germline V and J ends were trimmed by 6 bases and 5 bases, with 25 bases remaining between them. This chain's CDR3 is CASSPGSQGAIGYGYTF. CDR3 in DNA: TGTGCCAGCAGCCCCGGGAGCCAAGGGGCGATTGGTTATGGCTACACCTTC.

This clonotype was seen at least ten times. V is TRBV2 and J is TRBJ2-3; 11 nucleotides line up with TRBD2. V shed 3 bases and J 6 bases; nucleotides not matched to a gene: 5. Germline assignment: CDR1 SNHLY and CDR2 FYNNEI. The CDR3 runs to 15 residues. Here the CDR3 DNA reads TGTGCCAGCAGTGACACAACTAGCGGGGGCGATACGCAGTATTTT. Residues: CASSDTTSGGDTQYF.

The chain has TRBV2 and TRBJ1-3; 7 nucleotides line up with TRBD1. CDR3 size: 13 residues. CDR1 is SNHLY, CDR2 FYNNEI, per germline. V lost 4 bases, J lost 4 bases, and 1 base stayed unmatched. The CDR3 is CASSVRGGNTIYF. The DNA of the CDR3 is TGTGCCAGCAGTGTCAGGGGGGGAAACACCATATATTTT.

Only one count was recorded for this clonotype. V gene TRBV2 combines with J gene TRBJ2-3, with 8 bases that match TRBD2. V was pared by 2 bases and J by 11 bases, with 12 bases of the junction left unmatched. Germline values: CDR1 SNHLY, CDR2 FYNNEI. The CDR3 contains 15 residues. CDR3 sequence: CASSERLAGTLEQYF. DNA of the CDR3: TGTGCCAGCAGTGAAAGGCTAGCGGGTACCCTGGAGCAGTATTTT.

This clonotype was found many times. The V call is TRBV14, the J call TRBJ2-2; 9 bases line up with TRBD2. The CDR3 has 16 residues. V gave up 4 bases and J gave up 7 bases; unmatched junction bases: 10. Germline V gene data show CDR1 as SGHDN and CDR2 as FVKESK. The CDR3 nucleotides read TGTGCCAGCAGCCCCCTAGCGGGAAAGGCAGGCGGGGAGCTGTTTTTT. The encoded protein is CASSPLAGKAGGELFF.

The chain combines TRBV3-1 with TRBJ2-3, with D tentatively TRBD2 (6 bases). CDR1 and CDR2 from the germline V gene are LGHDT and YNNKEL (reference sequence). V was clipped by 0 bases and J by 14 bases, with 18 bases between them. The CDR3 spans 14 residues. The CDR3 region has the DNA TGTGCCAGCAGCCAAGAGGTAGGAGGGGTCGTAAGGTATTTT. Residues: CASSQEVGGVVRYF.

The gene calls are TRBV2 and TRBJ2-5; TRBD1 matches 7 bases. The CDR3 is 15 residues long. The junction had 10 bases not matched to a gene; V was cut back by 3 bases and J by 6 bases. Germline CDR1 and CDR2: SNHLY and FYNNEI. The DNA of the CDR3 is TGTGCCAGCAGTGAGGGGACAGCCCAAGCACAGACCCAGTACTTC. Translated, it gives CASSEGTAQAQTQYF.

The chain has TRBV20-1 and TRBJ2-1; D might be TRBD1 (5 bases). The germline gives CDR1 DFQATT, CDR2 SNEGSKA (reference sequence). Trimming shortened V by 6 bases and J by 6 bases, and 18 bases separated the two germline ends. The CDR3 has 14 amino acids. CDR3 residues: CSATKVGQTNEQFF. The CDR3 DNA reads TGCAGTGCCACTAAGGTGGGGCAGACCAATGAGCAGTTCTTC.

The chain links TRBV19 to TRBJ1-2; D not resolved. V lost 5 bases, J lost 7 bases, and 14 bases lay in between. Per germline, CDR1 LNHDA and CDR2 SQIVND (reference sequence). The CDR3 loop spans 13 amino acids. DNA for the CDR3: TGTGCCAGTAGTCGGCGGGGTAAGGGTGGCTACACCTTC. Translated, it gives CASSRRGKGGYTF. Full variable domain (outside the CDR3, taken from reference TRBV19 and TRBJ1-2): DGGITQSPKYLFRKEGQNVTLSCEQNLNHDAMYWYRQDPGQGLRLIYYSQIVNDFQKGDIAEGYSVSREKKESFPLTVTSAQKNPTAFYLCASSRRGKGGYTFGSGTRLTVV.

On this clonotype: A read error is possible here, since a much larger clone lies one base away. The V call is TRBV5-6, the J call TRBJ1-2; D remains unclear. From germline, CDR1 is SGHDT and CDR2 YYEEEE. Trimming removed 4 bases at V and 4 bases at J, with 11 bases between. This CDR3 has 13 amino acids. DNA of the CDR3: TGTGCCAGCAGCCTAAGAAGTACCTATGGCTACACCTTC. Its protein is CASSLRSTYGYTF.